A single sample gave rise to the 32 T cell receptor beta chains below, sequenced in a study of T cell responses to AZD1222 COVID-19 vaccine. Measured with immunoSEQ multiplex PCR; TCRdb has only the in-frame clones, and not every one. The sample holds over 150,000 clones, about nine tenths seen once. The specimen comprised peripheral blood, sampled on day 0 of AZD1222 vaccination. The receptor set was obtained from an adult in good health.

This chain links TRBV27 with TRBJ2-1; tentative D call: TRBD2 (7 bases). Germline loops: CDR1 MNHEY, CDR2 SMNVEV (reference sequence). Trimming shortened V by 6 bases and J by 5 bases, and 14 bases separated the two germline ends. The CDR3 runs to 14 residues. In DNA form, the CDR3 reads TGTGCCAGCAGGACAGCCGGGGGGCACAATGAGCAGTTCTTC. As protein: CASRTAGGHNEQFF.

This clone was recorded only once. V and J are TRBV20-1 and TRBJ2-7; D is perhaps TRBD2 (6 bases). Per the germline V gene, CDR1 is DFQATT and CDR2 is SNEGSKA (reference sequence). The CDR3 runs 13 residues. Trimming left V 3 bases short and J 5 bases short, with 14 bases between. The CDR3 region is CSASGGGGHEQYF. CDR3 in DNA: TGCAGTGCTAGTGGGGGAGGAGGACACGAGCAGTACTTC.

The CDR3 sequence: CASSDLAGGPNEQFF. The DNA for the CDR3 is TGTGCCAGCAGTGACCTAGCGGGGGGGCCCAATGAGCAGTTCTTC. This rearrangement joins TRBV27 to TRBJ2-1; 12 bases agree with TRBD2. This CDR3 comprises 15 residues. V shed 5 bases and J 6 bases; nucleotides not matched to a gene: 5. CDR1 is MNHEY, CDR2 SMNVEV, per germline (reference sequence).

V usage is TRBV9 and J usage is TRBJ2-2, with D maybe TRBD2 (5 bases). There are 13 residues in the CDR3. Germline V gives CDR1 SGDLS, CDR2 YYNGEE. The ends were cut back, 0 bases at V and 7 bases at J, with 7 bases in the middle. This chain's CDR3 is CASSVGGIGELFF. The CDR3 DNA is TGTGCCAGCAGCGTAGGAGGGATCGGGGAGCTGTTTTTT.

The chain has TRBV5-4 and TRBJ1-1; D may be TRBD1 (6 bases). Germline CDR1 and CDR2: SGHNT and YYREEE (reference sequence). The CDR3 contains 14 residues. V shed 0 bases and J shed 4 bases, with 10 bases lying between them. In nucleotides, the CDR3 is TGTGCCAGCAGCTTGGAACAGGGCACCACTGAAGCTTTCTTT. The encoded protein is CASSLEQGTTEAFF.

The DNA of the CDR3 is TGTGCCAGCAGCTTAACGGCAACAGGGGTCGGCAAAAACATTCAGTACTTC. The encoded protein is CASSLTATGVGKNIQYF. This rearrangement joins TRBV7-3 to TRBJ2-4; 7 bases match TRBD1. The CDR3 runs to 17 residues. The V gene end was trimmed by 0 bases and the J gene end by 3 bases; junction bases not matched to a gene: 8. Per the germline V gene, CDR1 is SGHTA and CDR2 is FQGTGA.

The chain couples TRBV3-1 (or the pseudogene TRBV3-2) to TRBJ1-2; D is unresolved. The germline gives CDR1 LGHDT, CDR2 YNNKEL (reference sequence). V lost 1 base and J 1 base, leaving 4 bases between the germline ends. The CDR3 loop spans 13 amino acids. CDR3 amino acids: CASSQGFNYGYTF. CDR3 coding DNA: TGTGCCAGCAGCCAAGGTTTTAACTATGGCTACACCTTC.

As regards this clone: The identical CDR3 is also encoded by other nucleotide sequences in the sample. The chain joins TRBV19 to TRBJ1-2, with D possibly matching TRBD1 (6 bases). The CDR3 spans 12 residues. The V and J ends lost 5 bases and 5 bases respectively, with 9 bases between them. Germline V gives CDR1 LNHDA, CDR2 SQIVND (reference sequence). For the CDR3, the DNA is TGTGCCAGTAGTCTGCAGGGGTATGGCTACACCTTC. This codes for CASSLQGYGYTF.

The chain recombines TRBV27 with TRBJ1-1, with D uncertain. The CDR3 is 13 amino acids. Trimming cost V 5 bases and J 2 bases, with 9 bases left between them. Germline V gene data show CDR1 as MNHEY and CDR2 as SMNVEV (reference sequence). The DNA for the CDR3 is TGTGCCAGCAGTATACAGAAAAACACTGAAGCTTTCTTT. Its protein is CASSIQKNTEAFF.

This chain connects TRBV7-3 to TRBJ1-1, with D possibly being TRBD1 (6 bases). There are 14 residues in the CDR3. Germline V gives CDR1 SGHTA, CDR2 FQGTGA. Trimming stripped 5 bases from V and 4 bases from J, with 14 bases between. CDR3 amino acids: CASSPTGAGTEAFF. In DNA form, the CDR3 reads TGTGCCAGCAGCCCAACGGGGGCGGGCACTGAAGCTTTCTTT.

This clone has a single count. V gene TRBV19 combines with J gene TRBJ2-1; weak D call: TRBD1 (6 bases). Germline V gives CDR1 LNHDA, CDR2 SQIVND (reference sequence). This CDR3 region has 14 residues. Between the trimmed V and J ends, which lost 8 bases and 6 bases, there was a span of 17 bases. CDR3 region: CASFRDTLSNEQFF. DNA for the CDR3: TGTGCCAGTTTTCGGGACACCCTGAGCAATGAGCAGTTCTTC.

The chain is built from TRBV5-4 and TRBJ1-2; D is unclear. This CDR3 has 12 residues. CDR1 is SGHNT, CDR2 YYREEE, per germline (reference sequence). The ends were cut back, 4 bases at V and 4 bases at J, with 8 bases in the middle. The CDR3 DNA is TGTGCCAGCAGCACCGCGACCTATGGCTACACCTTC. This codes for CASSTATYGYTF. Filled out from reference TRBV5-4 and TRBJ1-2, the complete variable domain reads ETGVTQSPTHLIKTRGQQVTLRCSSQSGHNTVSWYQQALGQGPQFIFQYYREEENGRGNFPPRFSGLQFPNYSSELNVNALELDDSALYLCASSTATYGYTFGSGTRLTVV.

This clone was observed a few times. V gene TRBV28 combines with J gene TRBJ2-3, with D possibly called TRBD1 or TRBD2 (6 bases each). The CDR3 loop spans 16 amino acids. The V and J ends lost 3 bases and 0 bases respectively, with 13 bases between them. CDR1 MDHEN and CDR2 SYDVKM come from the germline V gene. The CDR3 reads CASSFTRGASTDTQYF. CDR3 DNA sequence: TGTGCCAGCAGTTTTACGAGGGGGGCTAGCACAGATACGCAGTATTTT.

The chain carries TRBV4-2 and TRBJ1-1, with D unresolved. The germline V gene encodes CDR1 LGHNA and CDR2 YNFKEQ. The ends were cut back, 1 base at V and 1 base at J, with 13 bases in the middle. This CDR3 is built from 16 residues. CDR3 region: CASSQVSGRANTEAFF. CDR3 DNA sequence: TGTGCCAGCAGCCAAGTATCCGGCAGAGCGAACACTGAAGCTTTCTTT.

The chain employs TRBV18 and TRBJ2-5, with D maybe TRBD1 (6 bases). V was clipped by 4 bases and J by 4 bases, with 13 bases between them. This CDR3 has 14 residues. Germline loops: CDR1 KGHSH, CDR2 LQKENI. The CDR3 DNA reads TGTGCCAGCTCACGCTCAGGGGTATCAGAGACCCAGTACTTC. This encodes CASSRSGVSETQYF.

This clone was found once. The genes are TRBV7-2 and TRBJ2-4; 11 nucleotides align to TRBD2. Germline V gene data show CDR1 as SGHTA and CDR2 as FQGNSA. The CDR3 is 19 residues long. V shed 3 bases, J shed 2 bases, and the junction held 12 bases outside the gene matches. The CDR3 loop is CASSFLGSGGATSKNIQYF. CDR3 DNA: TGTGCCAGCAGCTTCCTGGGTAGCGGGGGGGCAACGTCCAAAAACATTCAGTACTTC.

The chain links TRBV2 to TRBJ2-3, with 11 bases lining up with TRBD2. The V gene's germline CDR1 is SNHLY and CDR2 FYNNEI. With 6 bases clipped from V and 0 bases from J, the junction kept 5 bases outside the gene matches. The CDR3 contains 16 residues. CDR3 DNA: TGTGCCAGCAGAGGAGGGACTAGCGGTAGCACAGATACGCAGTATTTT. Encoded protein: CASRGGTSGSTDTQYF.

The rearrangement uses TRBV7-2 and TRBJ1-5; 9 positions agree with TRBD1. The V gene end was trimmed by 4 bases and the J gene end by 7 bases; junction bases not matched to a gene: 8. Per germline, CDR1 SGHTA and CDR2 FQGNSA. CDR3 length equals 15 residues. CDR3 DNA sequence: TGTGCCAGCAGCTCTGGGACAGGGAGCGAACAGCCCCAGCATTTT. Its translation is CASSSGTGSEQPQHF.

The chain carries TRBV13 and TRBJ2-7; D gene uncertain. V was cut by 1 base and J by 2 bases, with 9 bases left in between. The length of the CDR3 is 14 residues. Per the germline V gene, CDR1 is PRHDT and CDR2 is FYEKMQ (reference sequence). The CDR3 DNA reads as TGTGCCAGCAGCTTAGAGGTGGCGACCTACGAGCAGTACTTC. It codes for CASSLEVATYEQYF.

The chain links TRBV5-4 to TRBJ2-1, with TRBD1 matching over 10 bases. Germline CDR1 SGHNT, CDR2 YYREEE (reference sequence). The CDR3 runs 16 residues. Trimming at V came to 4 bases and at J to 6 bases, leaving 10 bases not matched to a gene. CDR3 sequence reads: CASSRPPGQGPNEQFF. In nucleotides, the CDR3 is TGTGCCAGCAGCCGTCCCCCGGGACAGGGGCCCAATGAGCAGTTCTTC.

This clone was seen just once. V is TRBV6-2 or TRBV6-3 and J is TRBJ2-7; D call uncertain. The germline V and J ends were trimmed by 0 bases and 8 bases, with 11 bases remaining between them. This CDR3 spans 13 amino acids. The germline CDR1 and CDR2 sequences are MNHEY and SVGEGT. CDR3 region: CASSYSLLGQQYF. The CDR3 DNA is TGTGCCAGCAGTTACTCTCTTTTAGGGCAGCAGTACTTC.

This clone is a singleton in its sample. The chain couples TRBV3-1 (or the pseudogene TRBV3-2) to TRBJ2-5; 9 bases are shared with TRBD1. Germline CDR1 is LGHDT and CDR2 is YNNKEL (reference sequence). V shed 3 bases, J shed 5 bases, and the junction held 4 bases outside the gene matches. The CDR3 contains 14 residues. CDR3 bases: TGTGCCAGCAGCCAGACAGGGGGGGAGGAGACCCAGTACTTC. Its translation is CASSQTGGEETQYF.

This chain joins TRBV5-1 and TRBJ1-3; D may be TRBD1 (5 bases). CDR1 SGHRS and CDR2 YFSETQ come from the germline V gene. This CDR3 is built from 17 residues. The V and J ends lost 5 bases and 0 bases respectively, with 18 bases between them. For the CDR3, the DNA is TGCGCCAGCAGTCCCGGGACCGGGGGGAGCTCTGGAAACACCATATATTTT. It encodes CASSPGTGGSSGNTIYF.

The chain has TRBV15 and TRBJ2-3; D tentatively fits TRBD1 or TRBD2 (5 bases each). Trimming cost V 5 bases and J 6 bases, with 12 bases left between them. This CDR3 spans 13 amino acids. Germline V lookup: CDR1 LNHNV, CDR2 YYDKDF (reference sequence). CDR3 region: CATSPNEGDTQYF. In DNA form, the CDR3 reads TGTGCCACCAGCCCGAACGAGGGGGATACGCAGTATTTT.

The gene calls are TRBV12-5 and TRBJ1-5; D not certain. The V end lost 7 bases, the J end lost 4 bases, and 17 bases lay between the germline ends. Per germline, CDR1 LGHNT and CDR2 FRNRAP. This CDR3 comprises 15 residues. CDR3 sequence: CASASGLRSNQPQHF. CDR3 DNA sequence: TGTGCTAGTGCCTCCGGACTGCGGTCTAATCAGCCCCAGCATTTT.

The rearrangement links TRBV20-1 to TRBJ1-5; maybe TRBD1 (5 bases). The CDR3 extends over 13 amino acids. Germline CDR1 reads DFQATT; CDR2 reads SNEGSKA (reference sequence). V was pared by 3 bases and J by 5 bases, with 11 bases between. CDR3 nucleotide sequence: TGCAGTGCTAGTTCTGGGGCGGATCAGCCCCAGCATTTT. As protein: CSASSGADQPQHF.

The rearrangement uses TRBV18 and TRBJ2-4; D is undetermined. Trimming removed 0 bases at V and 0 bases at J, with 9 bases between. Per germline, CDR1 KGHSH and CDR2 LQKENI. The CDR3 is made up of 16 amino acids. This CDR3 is CASSPPQTLAKNIQYF. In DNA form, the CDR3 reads TGTGCCAGCTCACCACCCCAGACCCTAGCCAAAAACATTCAGTACTTC.

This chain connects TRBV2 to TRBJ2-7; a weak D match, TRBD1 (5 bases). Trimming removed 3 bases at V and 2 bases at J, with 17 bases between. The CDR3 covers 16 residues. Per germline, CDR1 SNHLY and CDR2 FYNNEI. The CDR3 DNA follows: TGTGCCAGCAGTGAGGGGCAGGGATTCACCCCCTACGAGCAGTACTTC. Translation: CASSEGQGFTPYEQYF.

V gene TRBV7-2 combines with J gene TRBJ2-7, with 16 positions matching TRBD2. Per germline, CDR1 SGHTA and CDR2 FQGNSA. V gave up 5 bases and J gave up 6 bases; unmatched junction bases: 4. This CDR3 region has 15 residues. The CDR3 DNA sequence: TGTGCCAGCAGCCAGGGACTAGCGGGGGGGCCCGAGCAGTACTTC. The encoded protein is CASSQGLAGGPEQYF.

The CDR3 loop reads CASTGTHSNQPQHF. The CDR3 DNA sequence: TGTGCCAGCACCGGGACCCATTCGAATCAGCCCCAGCATTTT. The V gene is TRBV6-5, the J gene TRBJ1-5; D might be TRBD1 (5 bases). Trimming shortened V by 7 bases and J by 4 bases, and 14 bases separated the two germline ends. Germline V gene lookup returns CDR1 MNHEY and CDR2 SVGAGI. The CDR3 is made up of 14 amino acids.

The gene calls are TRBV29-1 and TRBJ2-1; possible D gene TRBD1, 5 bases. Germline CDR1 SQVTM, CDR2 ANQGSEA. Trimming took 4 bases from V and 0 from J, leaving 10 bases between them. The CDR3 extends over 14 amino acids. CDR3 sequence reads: CSVVGQGSYNEQFF. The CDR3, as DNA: TGCAGCGTTGTGGGGCAGGGCTCCTACAATGAGCAGTTCTTC.

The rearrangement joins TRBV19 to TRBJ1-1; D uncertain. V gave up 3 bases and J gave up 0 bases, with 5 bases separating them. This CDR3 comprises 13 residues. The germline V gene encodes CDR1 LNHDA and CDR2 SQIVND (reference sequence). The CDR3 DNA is TGTGCCAGTAGTATGTCGATGAACACTGAAGCTTTCTTT. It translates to CASSMSMNTEAFF. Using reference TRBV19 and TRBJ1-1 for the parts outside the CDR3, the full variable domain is DGGITQSPKYLFRKEGQNVTLSCEQNLNHDAMYWYRQDPGQGLRLIYYSQIVNDFQKGDIAEGYSVSREKKESFPLTVTSAQKNPTAFYLCASSMSMNTEAFFGQGTRLTVV.